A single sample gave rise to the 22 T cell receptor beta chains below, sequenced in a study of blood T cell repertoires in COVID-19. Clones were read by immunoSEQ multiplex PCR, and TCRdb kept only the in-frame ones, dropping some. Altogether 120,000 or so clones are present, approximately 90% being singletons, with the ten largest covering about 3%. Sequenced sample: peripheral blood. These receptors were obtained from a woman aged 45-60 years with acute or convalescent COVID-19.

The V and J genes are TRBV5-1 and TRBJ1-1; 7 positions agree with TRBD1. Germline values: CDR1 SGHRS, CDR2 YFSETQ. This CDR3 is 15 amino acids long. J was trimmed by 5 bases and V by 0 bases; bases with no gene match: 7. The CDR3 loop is CASSLAGQAGTEAFF. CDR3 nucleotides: TGCGCCAGCAGCTTGGCCGGACAGGCGGGGACTGAAGCTTTCTTT.

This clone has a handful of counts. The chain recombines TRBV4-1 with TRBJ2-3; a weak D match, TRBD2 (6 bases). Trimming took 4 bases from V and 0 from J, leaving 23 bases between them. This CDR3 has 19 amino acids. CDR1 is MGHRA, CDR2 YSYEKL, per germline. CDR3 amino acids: CASSLKADRVAVSTDTQYF. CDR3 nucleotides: TGCGCCAGCAGCCTTAAGGCGGATAGGGTAGCGGTTAGCACAGATACGCAGTATTTT.

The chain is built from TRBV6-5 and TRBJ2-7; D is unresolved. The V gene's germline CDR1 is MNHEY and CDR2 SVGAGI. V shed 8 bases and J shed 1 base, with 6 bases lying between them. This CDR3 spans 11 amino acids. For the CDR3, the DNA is TGTGCCAGCGGGCGATCCTACGAGCAGTACTTC. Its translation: CASGRSYEQYF.

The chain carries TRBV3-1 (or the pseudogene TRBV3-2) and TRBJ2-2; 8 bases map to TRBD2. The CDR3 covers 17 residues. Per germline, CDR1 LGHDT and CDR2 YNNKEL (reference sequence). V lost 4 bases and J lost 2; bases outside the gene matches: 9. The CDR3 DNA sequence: TGTGCCAGCAGCCTCTCCCGGGGGGGGGTAAACACCGGGGAGCTGTTTTTT. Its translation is CASSLSRGGVNTGELFF.

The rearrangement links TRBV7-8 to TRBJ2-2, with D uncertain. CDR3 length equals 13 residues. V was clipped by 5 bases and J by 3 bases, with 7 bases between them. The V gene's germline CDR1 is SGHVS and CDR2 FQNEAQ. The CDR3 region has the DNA TGTGCCAGCAGCCGACTTTACACCGGGGAGCTGTTTTTT. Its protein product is CASSRLYTGELFF.

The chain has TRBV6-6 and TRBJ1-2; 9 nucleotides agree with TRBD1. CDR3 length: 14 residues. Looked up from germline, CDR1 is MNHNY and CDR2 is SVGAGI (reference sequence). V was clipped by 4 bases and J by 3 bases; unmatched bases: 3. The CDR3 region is CASSSRTGDYGYTF. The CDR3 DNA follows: TGTGCCAGCAGTTCTAGGACAGGGGACTATGGCTACACCTTC.

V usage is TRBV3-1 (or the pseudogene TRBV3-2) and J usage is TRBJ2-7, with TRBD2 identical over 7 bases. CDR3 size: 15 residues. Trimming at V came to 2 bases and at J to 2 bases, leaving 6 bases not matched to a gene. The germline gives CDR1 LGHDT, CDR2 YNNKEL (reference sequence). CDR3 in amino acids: CASSQSPSGTYEQYF. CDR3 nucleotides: TGTGCCAGCAGCCAATCTCCTAGCGGCACCTACGAGCAGTACTTC.

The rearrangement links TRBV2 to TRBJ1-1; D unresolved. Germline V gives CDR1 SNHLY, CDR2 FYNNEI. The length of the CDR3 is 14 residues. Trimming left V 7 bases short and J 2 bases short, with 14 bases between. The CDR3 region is CASKPFNSNTEAFF. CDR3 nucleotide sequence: TGTGCCAGCAAGCCCTTTAACAGTAACACTGAAGCTTTCTTT. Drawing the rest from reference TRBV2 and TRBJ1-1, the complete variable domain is EPEVTQTPSHQVTQMGQEVILRCVPISNHLYFYWYRQILGQKVEFLVSFYNNEISEKSEIFDDQFSVERPDGSNFTLKIRSTKLEDSAMYFCASKPFNSNTEAFFGQGTRLTVV.

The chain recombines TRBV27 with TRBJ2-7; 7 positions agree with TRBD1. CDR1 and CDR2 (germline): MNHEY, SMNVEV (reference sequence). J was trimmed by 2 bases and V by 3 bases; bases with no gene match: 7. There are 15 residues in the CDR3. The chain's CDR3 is CASSFSATGAYEQYF. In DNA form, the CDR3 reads TGTGCCAGCAGTTTCTCTGCTACAGGGGCCTACGAGCAGTACTTC.

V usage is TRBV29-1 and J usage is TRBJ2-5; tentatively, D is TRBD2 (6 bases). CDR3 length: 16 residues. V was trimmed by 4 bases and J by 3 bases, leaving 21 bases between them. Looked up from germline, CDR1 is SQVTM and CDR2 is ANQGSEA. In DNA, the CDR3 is TGCAGCGTTGTGACACAGAAACCGGGACTCGAAGAGACCCAGTACTTC. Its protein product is CSVVTQKPGLEETQYF.

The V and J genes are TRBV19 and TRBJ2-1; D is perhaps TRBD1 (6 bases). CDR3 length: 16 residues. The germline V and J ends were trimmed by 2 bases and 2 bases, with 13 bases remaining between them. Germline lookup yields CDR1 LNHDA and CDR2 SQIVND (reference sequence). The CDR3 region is CASSIKGGGTYNEQFF. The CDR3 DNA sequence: TGTGCCAGTAGTATAAAGGGTGGGGGCACCTACAATGAGCAGTTCTTC.

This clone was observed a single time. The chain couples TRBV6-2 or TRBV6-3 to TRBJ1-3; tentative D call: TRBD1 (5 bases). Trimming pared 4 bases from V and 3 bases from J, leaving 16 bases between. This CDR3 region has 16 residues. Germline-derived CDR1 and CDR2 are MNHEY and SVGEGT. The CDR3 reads CASSSGVIGVGNTIYF. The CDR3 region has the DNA TGTGCCAGCAGTTCGGGGGTGATTGGAGTTGGAAACACCATATATTTT.

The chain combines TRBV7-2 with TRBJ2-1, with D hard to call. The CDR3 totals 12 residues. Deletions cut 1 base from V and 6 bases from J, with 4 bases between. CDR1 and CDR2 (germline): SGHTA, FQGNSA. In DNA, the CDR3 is TGTGCCAGCAGCTTAGACTCCAATGAGCAGTTCTTC. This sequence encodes CASSLDSNEQFF.

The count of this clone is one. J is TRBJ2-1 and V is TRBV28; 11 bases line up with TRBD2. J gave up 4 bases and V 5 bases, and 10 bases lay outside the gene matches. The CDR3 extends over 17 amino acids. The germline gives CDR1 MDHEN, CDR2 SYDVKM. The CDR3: CASSPGGTSGVYNEQFF. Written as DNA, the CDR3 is TGTGCCAGCAGTCCAGGTGGGACTAGCGGAGTGTACAATGAGCAGTTCTTC.

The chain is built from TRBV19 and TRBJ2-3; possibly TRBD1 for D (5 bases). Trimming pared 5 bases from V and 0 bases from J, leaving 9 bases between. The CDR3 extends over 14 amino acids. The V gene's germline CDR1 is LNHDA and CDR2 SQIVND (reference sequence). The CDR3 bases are TGTGCCAGTAGTGATACAGGTAGCACAGATACGCAGTATTTT. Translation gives CASSDTGSTDTQYF. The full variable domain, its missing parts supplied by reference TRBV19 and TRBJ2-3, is DGGITQSPKYLFRKEGQNVTLSCEQNLNHDAMYWYRQDPGQGLRLIYYSQIVNDFQKGDIAEGYSVSREKKESFPLTVTSAQKNPTAFYLCASSDTGSTDTQYFGPGTRLTVL.

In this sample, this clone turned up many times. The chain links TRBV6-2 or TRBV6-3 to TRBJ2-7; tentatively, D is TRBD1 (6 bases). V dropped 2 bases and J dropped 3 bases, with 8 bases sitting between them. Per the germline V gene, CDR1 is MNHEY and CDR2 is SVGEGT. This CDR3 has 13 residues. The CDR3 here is CASSYRDNYEQYF. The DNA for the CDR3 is TGTGCCAGCAGTTACCGGGACAACTACGAGCAGTACTTC.

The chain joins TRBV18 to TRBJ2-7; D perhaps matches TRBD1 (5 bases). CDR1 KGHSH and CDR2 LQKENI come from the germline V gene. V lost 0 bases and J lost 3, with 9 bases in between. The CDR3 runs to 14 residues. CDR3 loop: CASSPPDRGYEQYF. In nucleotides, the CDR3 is TGTGCCAGCTCACCACCCGACAGAGGCTACGAGCAGTACTTC.

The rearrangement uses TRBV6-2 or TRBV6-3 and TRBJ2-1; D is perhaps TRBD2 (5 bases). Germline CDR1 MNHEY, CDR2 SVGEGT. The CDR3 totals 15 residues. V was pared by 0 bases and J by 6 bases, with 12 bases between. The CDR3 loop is CASSYSKASRNEQFF. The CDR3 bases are TGTGCCAGCAGTTACTCGAAGGCTAGCCGCAATGAGCAGTTCTTC.

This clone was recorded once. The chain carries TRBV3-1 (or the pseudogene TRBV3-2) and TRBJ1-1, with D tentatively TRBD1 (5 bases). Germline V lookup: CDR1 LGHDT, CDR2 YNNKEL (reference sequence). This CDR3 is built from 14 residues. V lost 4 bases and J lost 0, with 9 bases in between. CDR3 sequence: CASSRGGLNTEAFF. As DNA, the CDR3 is TGTGCCAGCAGCCGCGGGGGGTTGAACACTGAAGCTTTCTTT.

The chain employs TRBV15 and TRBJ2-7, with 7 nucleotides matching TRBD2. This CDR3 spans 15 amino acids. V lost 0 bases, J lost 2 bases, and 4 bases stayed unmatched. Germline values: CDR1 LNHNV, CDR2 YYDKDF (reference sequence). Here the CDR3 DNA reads TGTGCCACCAGCAGAGAAGCGGGGTCCCCCTACGAGCAGTACTTC. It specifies CATSREAGSPYEQYF.

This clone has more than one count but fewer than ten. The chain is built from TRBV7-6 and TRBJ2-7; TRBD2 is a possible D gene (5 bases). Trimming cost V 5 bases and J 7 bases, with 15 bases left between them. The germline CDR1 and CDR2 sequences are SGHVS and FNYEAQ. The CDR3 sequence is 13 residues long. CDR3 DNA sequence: TGTGCCAGCAGCCCAATGGACGGAGGAGAGCAGTACTTC. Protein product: CASSPMDGGEQYF. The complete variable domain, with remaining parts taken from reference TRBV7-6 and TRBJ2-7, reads GAGVSQSPRYKVTKRGQDVALRCDPISGHVSLYWYRQALGQGPEFLTYFNYEAQQDKSGLPNDRFSAERPEGSISTLTIQRTEQRDSAMYRCASSPMDGGEQYFGPGTRLTVT.

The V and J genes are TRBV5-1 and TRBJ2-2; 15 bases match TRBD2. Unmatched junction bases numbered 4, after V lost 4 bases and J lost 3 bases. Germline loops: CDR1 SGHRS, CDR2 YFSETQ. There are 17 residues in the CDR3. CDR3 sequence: CASSPGLAGGYTGELFF. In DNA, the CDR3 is TGCGCCAGCAGCCCCGGACTAGCGGGAGGGTACACCGGGGAGCTGTTTTTT.